These 27 T cell receptor beta chains were all obtained from the same sample, sequenced in a study of blood T cells in healthy people across ages. The use of a sample-barcoded 5' primer and a J-beta primer mix characterized a second PCR of 7 to 11 cycles. From the 5' RACE reads, TCRdb called clonotypes with MiXCR, one entry per CDR3 protein. This repertoire shows around 1.7 million distinct CDR3 sequences, 25% to 30% found once; its top ten account for roughly 8%. The sequenced sample was blood. The receptors come from a woman aged 25-40 years in good health.

Many counts were recorded for this clonotype. The gene calls are TRBV6-2 or TRBV6-3 and TRBJ1-2; D is possibly TRBD1 (5 bases). Germline V gives CDR1 MNHEY, CDR2 SVGEGT. Trimming shortened V by 11 bases and J by 4 bases, and 11 bases separated the two germline ends. The CDR3 has 11 residues. The CDR3 sequence: CAGRDVYGYTF. Here the CDR3 DNA reads TGTGCCGGCCGGGACGTCTATGGCTACACCTTC.

V usage is TRBV7-9 and J usage is TRBJ2-3; no clear D. CDR1 is SEHNR and CDR2 is FQNEAQ in the germline V gene (reference sequence). This CDR3 is built from 12 residues. V gave up 4 bases and J gave up 2 bases, with 4 bases separating them. The CDR3 bases are TGTGCCAGCAGCTGGGACACAGATACGCAGTATTTT. Amino acid sequence: CASSWDTDTQYF.

Comments on this clonotype: Being one base from a much bigger clone, this may be a read error. This chain links TRBV20-1 with TRBJ1-2; D is unclear. Trimming cost V 6 bases and J 4 bases, with 12 bases left between them. Germline-derived CDR1 and CDR2 are DFQATT and SNEGSKA (reference sequence). The CDR3 has 12 amino acids. The CDR3 protein is CSADGLSYGYTF. DNA for the CDR3: TGCAGTGCGGATGGACTTAGCTATGGCTACACCTTC.

V usage is TRBV2 and J usage is TRBJ2-7; maybe TRBD2 (6 bases). The CDR3 contains 14 residues. CDR1 SNHLY and CDR2 FYNNEI come from the germline V gene. Trimming stripped 3 bases from V and 2 bases from J, with 11 bases between. Written as DNA, the CDR3 is TGTGCCAGCAGTGAGCTGGGACTCGCCTACGAGCAGTACTTC. As protein: CASSELGLAYEQYF.

V is TRBV30 and J is TRBJ2-3; 12 bases match TRBD2. With 2 bases clipped from V and 4 bases from J, the junction kept 10 bases outside the gene matches. The CDR3 has 17 amino acids. Germline V CDR1 and CDR2: GTSNPN, SVGIG (reference sequence). The CDR3 loop reads CAWSPGRLAGEPDTQYF. In DNA, the CDR3 is TGTGCCTGGAGTCCCGGTCGACTAGCGGGAGAGCCAGATACGCAGTATTTT.

This clonotype was seen a few times. The gene calls are TRBV4-1 and TRBJ2-3; 14 bases line up with TRBD2. The length of the CDR3 is 18 residues. The germline V gene encodes CDR1 MGHRA and CDR2 YSYEKL. Losses at the gene ends were 0 bases for V and 4 bases for J; bases not matched to a gene: 6. The DNA of the CDR3 is TGCGCCAGCAGCCAAGAAGGGACTAGCGGGGGATGGGCAGATACGCAGTATTTT. It specifies CASSQEGTSGGWADTQYF.

This clonotype was counted between two and nine times. A much larger clone sits a single nucleotide away, making a read error possible. The chain uses TRBV7-2 and TRBJ2-7; D perhaps matches TRBD2 (5 bases). The J call is in doubt because the DNA end fits TRBJ2-5 better. Germline CDR1 SGHTA, CDR2 FQGNSA. This CDR3 contains 16 residues. The CDR3 protein is CACSSALVARLGTQYF. CDR3 nucleotides: TGTGCCTGCAGCTCCGCGTTGGTAGCGAGGTTAGGGACCCAGTACTTC.

The sample holds many counts of this clonotype. The CDR3 coding sequence is TGTGCCAGCAGCTTCGACGTATTATTAGAGACCCAGTACTTC. Protein: CASSFDVLLETQYF. The V and J genes are TRBV7-9 and TRBJ2-5; D not certain. The CDR3 has 14 amino acids. Germline assignment: CDR1 SEHNR and CDR2 FQNEAQ (reference sequence). Trimming cost V 3 bases and J 4 bases, with 12 bases left between them. The full variable domain, with the rest looked up from reference TRBV7-9 and TRBJ2-5, is DTGVSQNPRHKITKRGQNVTFRCDPISEHNRLYWYRQTLGQGPEFLTYFQNEAQLEKSRLLSDRFSAERPKGSFSTLEIQRTEQGDSAMYLCASSFDVLLETQYFGPGTRLLVL.

The V and J genes are TRBV5-1 and TRBJ2-7, with 8 bases fitting TRBD1. The J segment lost 0 bases and the V segment lost 0 bases, leaving 5 bases of the junction unmatched. CDR3 length equals 16 residues. Germline V gene data show CDR1 as SGHRS and CDR2 as YFSETQ. In nucleotides, the CDR3 is TGCGCCAGCAGCTTGGAAGGCAGGGGGCCCTCCTACGAGCAGTACTTC. Its protein product is CASSLEGRGPSYEQYF.

A few counts support this clonotype. The chain combines TRBV7-6 with TRBJ2-3, with a possible D match to TRBD2 (6 bases). V lost 5 bases and J lost 0, with 15 bases in between. CDR1 SGHVS and CDR2 FNYEAQ come from the germline V gene. The CDR3 has 16 amino acids. The CDR3 DNA reads TGTGCCAGCAGCGTAGGGGACTTCTCTAGCACAGATACGCAGTATTTT. Amino acids: CASSVGDFSSTDTQYF. Combining the CDR3 with reference TRBV7-6 and TRBJ2-3 gives the whole variable domain GAGVSQSPRYKVTKRGQDVALRCDPISGHVSLYWYRQALGQGPEFLTYFNYEAQQDKSGLPNDRFSAERPEGSISTLTIQRTEQRDSAMYRCASSVGDFSSTDTQYFGPGTRLTVL.

The CDR3 DNA follows: TGCAGCTGCCGGACTAGCGGGGGCTCCTACGAGCAGTACTTC. Translating it yields CSCRTSGGSYEQYF. J is TRBJ2-7 and V is TRBV20-1, with TRBD2 matching 13 bases. This CDR3 has 14 amino acids. The germline CDR1 and CDR2 sequences are DFQATT and SNEGSKA (reference sequence).

CDR3 nucleotides: TGTGCCACCAGCAGAGACTTACAATCGGGAGGCTACACCTTC. Amino acids: CATSRDLQSGGYTF. The chain employs TRBV15 and TRBJ1-2; no definite D call. The CDR3 runs to 14 residues. The V gene lost 0 bases and the J gene lost 8 bases, with 13 bases spanning the gap. The germline gives CDR1 LNHNV, CDR2 YYDKDF (reference sequence).

The CDR3 reads CSARDRGWNTEAFF. CDR3 in DNA: TGCAGTGCTAGAGACAGGGGCTGGAACACTGAAGCTTTCTTT. The chain links TRBV20-1 to TRBJ1-1, with D possibly being TRBD1 (6 bases). V dropped 0 bases and J dropped 1 base, with 9 bases sitting between them. This CDR3 is 14 amino acids long. The V gene's germline CDR1 is DFQATT and CDR2 SNEGSKA (reference sequence).

Only a few counts were recorded for this clonotype. V usage is TRBV9 and J usage is TRBJ1-1, with D hard to call. V lost 4 bases and J 2 bases, leaving 12 bases between the germline ends. Germline loops: CDR1 SGDLS, CDR2 YYNGEE. The CDR3 is 14 amino acids. Written as DNA, the CDR3 is TGTGCCAGCAGCCCCCAAGGGTTCAACACTGAAGCTTTCTTT. It codes for CASSPQGFNTEAFF. Complete variable domain (other parts from reference TRBV9 and TRBJ1-1): DSGVTQTPKHLITATGQRVTLRCSPRSGDLSVYWYQQSLDQGLQFLIQYYNGEERAKGNILERFSAQQFPDLHSELNLSSLELGDSALYFCASSPQGFNTEAFFGQGTRLTVV.

This chain uses TRBV10-3 with TRBJ2-7; 9 bases are a match to TRBD2. V dropped 3 bases and J dropped 7; count of bases not matched to a gene: 13. CDR1 and CDR2 from the germline V gene are ENHRY and SYGVKD. CDR3 length: 16 amino acids. The CDR3 protein is CAISEVPSGAYNEQYF. As DNA, the CDR3 is TGTGCCATCAGTGAAGTTCCTAGCGGGGCCTACAATGAGCAGTACTTC.

The chain recombines TRBV29-1 with TRBJ2-1; D is unclear. The CDR3 runs to 11 residues. The V end lost 5 bases, the J end lost 5 bases, and 7 bases lay between the germline ends. Germline-derived CDR1 and CDR2 are SQVTM and ANQGSEA. CDR3 region: CSVPEDNEQFF. Here the CDR3 DNA reads TGCAGCGTTCCAGAGGACAATGAGCAGTTCTTC.

This clonotype occurred many times. The rearrangement joins TRBV5-1 to TRBJ2-6, with D possibly TRBD2 on 5 matching bases. Germline loops: CDR1 SGHRS, CDR2 YFSETQ. The V gene lost 3 bases and the J gene lost 0 bases, with 13 bases spanning the gap. The CDR3 length is 17 residues. CDR3 sequence reads: CASSSAGLSSGANVLTF. In DNA form, the CDR3 reads TGCGCCAGCAGCTCCGCGGGCCTTTCCTCTGGGGCCAACGTCCTGACTTTC.

This chain links TRBV7-2 with TRBJ2-3; 8 bases agree with TRBD2. Unmatched junction bases numbered 3, after V lost 7 bases and J lost 3 bases. CDR3 length equals 13 residues. The V gene's germline CDR1 is SGHTA and CDR2 FQGNSA. The CDR3 coding sequence is TGTGCCAGCAAGATAGCGGGGACAGATACGCAGTATTTT. Its translation is CASKIAGTDTQYF. Full variable domain (remainder filled in from reference TRBV7-2 and TRBJ2-3): GAGVSQSPSNKVTEKGKDVELRCDPISGHTALYWYRQSLGQGLEFLIYFQGNSAPDKSGLPSDRFSAERTGGSVSTLTIQRTQQEDSAVYLCASKIAGTDTQYFGPGTRLTVL.

In this sample, this clonotype turned up many times. The chain is built from TRBV20-1 and TRBJ2-7; 10 bases align to TRBD2. J lost 4 bases, V lost 3 bases, and 3 bases had no gene match. Germline CDR1 DFQATT, CDR2 SNEGSKA (reference sequence). The CDR3 sequence is 13 residues long. The CDR3 nucleotides are TGCAGTGCTAGCCCAGCGGGAGGGTACGAGCAGTACTTC. Amino acid sequence: CSASPAGGYEQYF.

A few counts support this clonotype. J is TRBJ2-7 and V is TRBV7-2; D gene uncertain. Looked up from germline, CDR1 is SGHTA and CDR2 is FQGNSA. The germline V and J ends were trimmed by 1 base and 4 bases, with 8 bases remaining between them. This CDR3 spans 13 amino acids. CDR3 region: CASSLVEEYEQYF. In DNA, the CDR3 is TGTGCCAGCAGCTTAGTAGAGGAGTACGAGCAGTACTTC.

The rearrangement links TRBV14 to TRBJ2-4; maybe TRBD2 (6 bases). Germline V gene data show CDR1 as SGHDN and CDR2 as FVKESK. Trimming removed 3 bases from V and 9 bases from J, with 15 bases in between. This CDR3 contains 14 residues. This CDR3 is CASSHNARGFIQYF. The CDR3 nucleotides read TGTGCCAGCAGCCATAACGCGCGGGGATTCATTCAGTACTTC. The full variable domain, completed using reference TRBV14 and TRBJ2-4, is EAGVTQFPSHSVIEKGQTVTLRCDPISGHDNLYWYRRVMGKEIKFLLHFVKESKQDESGMPNNRFLAERTGGTYSTLKVQPAELEDSGVYFCASSHNARGFIQYFGAGTRLSVL.

This clonotype was detected ten times or more. The chain employs TRBV7-2 and TRBJ2-5; 9 nucleotides line up with TRBD2. With 5 bases clipped from V and 1 base from J, the junction kept 2 bases outside the gene matches. Germline assignment: CDR1 SGHTA and CDR2 FQGNSA. The CDR3 totals 14 residues. The CDR3 region is CASSPSGAQETQYF. The DNA for the CDR3 is TGTGCCAGCAGCCCTAGCGGGGCCCAAGAGACCCAGTACTTC.

This chain joins TRBV7-2 and TRBJ2-1; D perhaps matches TRBD2 (7 bases). Germline V CDR1 and CDR2: SGHTA, FQGNSA. V was shortened by 6 bases and J by 6 bases, with 18 bases between the two germline ends. The CDR3 is made up of 15 amino acids. CDR3 in DNA: TGTGCCAGCAGTTTCCGTGGGGGGGGCGTCAATGAGCAGTTCTTC. Translation: CASSFRGGGVNEQFF.

This clonotype was seen only a few times. CDR3 DNA: TGTGCCAGTAGTATTAGGCGGTACAATGAGCAGTTCTTC. It specifies CASSIRRYNEQFF. The chain recombines TRBV19 with TRBJ2-1; D not resolved. The CDR3 is 13 residues long. Germline CDR1 reads LNHDA; CDR2 reads SQIVND (reference sequence). With 3 bases removed from V and 4 bases from J, the gap between germline ends came to 7 bases.

The chain couples TRBV20-1 to TRBJ2-3; D ambiguous. The CDR3 totals 16 residues. The V end lost 4 bases, the J end lost 0 bases, and 17 bases lay between the germline ends. From germline, CDR1 is DFQATT and CDR2 SNEGSKA (reference sequence). CDR3 amino acids: CSATLDRSSSTDTQYF. CDR3 DNA: TGCAGTGCTACTCTCGACCGCTCCTCTAGCACAGATACGCAGTATTTT.

This clonotype was counted a few times. The CDR3 sequence: CATSDTNRNYGYTF. The CDR3 DNA follows: TGTGCCACCAGTGACACCAACAGAAACTATGGCTACACCTTC. The chain has TRBV24-1 and TRBJ1-2; no firm D call. The CDR3 length is 14 residues. Trimming removed 4 bases at V and 2 bases at J, with 10 bases between. Germline CDR1 KGHDR, CDR2 SFDVKD.

The J gene is TRBJ2-3, the V gene TRBV5-6; 8 bases fit TRBD1. Unmatched junction bases numbered 5, after V lost 2 bases and J lost 6 bases. The germline V gene encodes CDR1 SGHDT and CDR2 YYEEEE. The length of the CDR3 is 14 residues. The CDR3 reads CASSFKDRVDTQYF. In DNA form, the CDR3 reads TGTGCCAGCAGCTTCAAGGACAGGGTCGATACGCAGTATTTT. The complete variable domain, with remaining parts taken from reference TRBV5-6 and TRBJ2-3, reads DAGVTQSPTHLIKTRGQQVTLRCSPKSGHDTVSWYQQALGQGPQFIFQYYEEEERQRGNFPDRFSGHQFPNYSSELNVNALLLGDSALYLCASSFKDRVDTQYFGPGTRLTVL.